This TCR beta chain is drawn from a study of CD8 T cells in Susac syndrome. This CDR3 comprises 14 residues. The trim removed 3 bases at V and 5 bases at J, leaving 4 bases unmatched. CDR1 and CDR2 (germline): PRHDT, FYEKMQ (reference sequence). Random hexamers served to reverse transcribe roughly 0.45 to 1 ug RNA. MiXCR, run by TCRdb on the immunoSEQ multiplex PCR reads, gives a single entry per CDR3 protein. The top ten hold roughly 0.097% of the sample, which has 150,000 to 200,000 distinct CDR3 sequences, 93% seen once. The study sequenced TCR beta in blood CD8+ and CD4+ T cells. It was treatment-naive patients with stable or active relapsing-remitting disease who made up the multiple sclerosis controls. CD8+ and CD4+ T cells were negatively isolated; TEMRA cells were FACS-enriched.

The sequence was obtained from a human donor with multiple sclerosis. The sequenced sample was CD4+ T cells from PBMCs. The genes are TRBV13 and TRBJ2-3; 8 nucleotides line up with TRBD2. CDR3 coding DNA: TGTGCCAGCAGCTTTGTGAGCGGGGGAGATACGCAGTATTTT. Translating it yields CASSFVSGGDTQYF.